Each of the 7 T cell receptor beta chains below was sequenced from the same sample in a study of shared clonotypes between healthy human individuals. Repertoires were generated with immunoSEQ multiplex PCR, while TCRdb's copy carries only in-frame clones and drops some. The sample consists of roughly 2.2 million clones, about 90% of them appearing once. The sequenced material came from naive CD4+ T cells from PBMCs. Subset given: CD45RA+ positively selected. The receptor source for this set is a man aged 18 to 29 in good health. Some clones in this sample may be carry-over from other donors' samples.

This chain links TRBV30 with TRBJ1-2, with 10 bases aligning to TRBD1. Germline V gene lookup returns CDR1 GTSNPN and CDR2 SVGIG (reference sequence). With V trimmed by 1 base and J by 7 bases, 3 bases remained unmatched. The CDR3 consists of 13 residues. DNA for the CDR3: TGTGCCTGGAGTGGCGGACAGGGGGTTGGCTACACCTTC. Its protein product is CAWSGGQGVGYTF.

V gene TRBV6-5 combines with J gene TRBJ2-7, with a tentative D call TRBD2 (6 bases). Germline CDR1 and CDR2: MNHEY and SVGAGI. V lost 5 bases and J lost 2, with 16 bases in between. This CDR3 has 15 amino acids. The CDR3 region has the DNA TGTGCCAGCAGTCCAGTAGCGGTTGGGACCTACGAGCAGTACTTC. It yields the protein CASSPVAVGTYEQYF.

This chain uses TRBV14 with TRBJ2-5; no clear D. Trimming took off 3 bases at V and 3 bases at J, with 5 bases between the two ends. The germline gives CDR1 SGHDN, CDR2 FVKESK. The CDR3 is 12 amino acids. The CDR3 bases are TGTGCCAGCAGCCACGTAAAAGAGACCCAGTACTTC. This translates into CASSHVKETQYF. The whole variable domain, remainder taken from reference TRBV14 and TRBJ2-5, is EAGVTQFPSHSVIEKGQTVTLRCDPISGHDNLYWYRRVMGKEIKFLLHFVKESKQDESGMPNNRFLAERTGGTYSTLKVQPAELEDSGVYFCASSHVKETQYFGPGTRLLVL.

V gene TRBV5-4 combines with J gene TRBJ2-7; TRBD1 matches 7 bases. Germline V gene sequence: CDR1 SGHNT, CDR2 YYREEE (reference sequence). Trimming took 2 bases from V and 0 from J; bases not matched to a gene: 8. The CDR3 has 16 amino acids. The DNA for the CDR3 is TGTGCCAGCAGCTTAAGGGACAGAGAGCTCTCCTACGAGCAGTACTTC. As protein: CASSLRDRELSYEQYF.

The V call is TRBV5-6, the J call TRBJ1-2; D is ambiguous. The CDR3 contains 13 residues. V was cut by 1 base and J by 4 bases, with 8 bases left in between. CDR1 is SGHDT and CDR2 is YYEEEE in the germline V gene. The CDR3 spells CASSLFGFYGYTF. The CDR3 DNA sequence: TGTGCCAGCAGCTTGTTCGGGTTCTATGGCTACACCTTC.

The CDR3 region is CASSFGDGTDTQYF. The DNA of the CDR3 is TGCGCCAGCAGCTTCGGGGATGGGACAGATACGCAGTATTTT. The chain recombines TRBV4-3 with TRBJ2-3, with a weak D call TRBD2 (5 bases). The CDR3 totals 14 residues. The germline V gene has CDR1 LGHNA and CDR2 YSLEER. V was pared by 5 bases and J by 3 bases, with 12 bases between.

This clone was observed once. This chain connects TRBV5-1 to TRBJ2-5; 8 positions agree with TRBD1. Germline-derived CDR1 and CDR2 are SGHRS and YFSETQ. V shed 2 bases and J 1 base; nucleotides not matched to a gene: 10. This CDR3 has 17 residues. CDR3 amino acids: CASSFWRTGLVQETQYF. In nucleotides, the CDR3 is TGCGCCAGCAGCTTTTGGCGGACAGGGTTGGTCCAAGAGACCCAGTACTTC.